This T cell receptor beta chain appears in the sequencing data of a study of cytomegalovirus exposure and HLA in healthy donors. The PCR contained 60 Vbeta and 13 Jbeta primers. Sequencing used immunoSEQ multiplex PCR; TCRdb keeps in-frame clones, though not all of them. The table has over 120,000 clones, approximately 79% seen once. For this clone: The antigen remains undetermined.

Overall study findings and caveats: In a later analysis, donors in an Asian-associated ancestry cluster reportedly had fewer N-insertions in productive TCRs than the cohort mean. Upon later analysis, HLA-associated TCR beta chains proved more clonally expanded than other, equally common chains.

The ends lost 5 bases at V and 4 bases at J; junction bases unmatched: 5. The CDR3 is 14 residues long. The germline gives CDR1 SGHVS, CDR2 FQNEAQ. This TCR was recovered from a man younger than 35 in good health and CMV-seropositive. This chain joins TRBV7-8 and TRBJ2-7, with 10 positions matching TRBD1. Sequences were obtained from PBMCs. The CDR3 DNA follows: TGTGCCAGCAGCATAGACAGGGGGCTTTACGAGCAGTACTTC. Amino acid sequence: CASSIDRGLYEQYF.